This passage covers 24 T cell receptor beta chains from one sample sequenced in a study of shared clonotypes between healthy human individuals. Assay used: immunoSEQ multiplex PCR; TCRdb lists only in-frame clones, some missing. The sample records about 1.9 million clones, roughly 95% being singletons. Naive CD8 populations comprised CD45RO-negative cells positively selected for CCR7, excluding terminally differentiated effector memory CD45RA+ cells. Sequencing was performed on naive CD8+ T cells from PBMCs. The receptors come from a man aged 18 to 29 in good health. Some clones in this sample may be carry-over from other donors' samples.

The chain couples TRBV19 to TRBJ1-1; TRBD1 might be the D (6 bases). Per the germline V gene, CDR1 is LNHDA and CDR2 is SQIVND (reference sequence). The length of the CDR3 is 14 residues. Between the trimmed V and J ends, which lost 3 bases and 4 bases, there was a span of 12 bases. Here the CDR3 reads CASSIRGGVTEAFF. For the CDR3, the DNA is TGTGCCAGTAGTATCAGGGGTGGCGTCACTGAAGCTTTCTTT.

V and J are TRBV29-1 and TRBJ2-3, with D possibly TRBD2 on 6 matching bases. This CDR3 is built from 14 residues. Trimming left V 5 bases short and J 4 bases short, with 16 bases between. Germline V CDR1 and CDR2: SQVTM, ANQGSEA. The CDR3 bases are TGCAGCGTTCCCTCCGGGACTCAGGCAGATACGCAGTATTTT. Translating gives CSVPSGTQADTQYF.

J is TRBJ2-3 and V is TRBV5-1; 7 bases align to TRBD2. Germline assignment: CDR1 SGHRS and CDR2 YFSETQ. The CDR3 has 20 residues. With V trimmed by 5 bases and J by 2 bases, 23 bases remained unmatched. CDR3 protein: CASRARGGLGVDGVTDTQYF. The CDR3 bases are TGCGCCAGCAGAGCAAGGGGAGGGCTAGGTGTGGATGGGGTCACAGATACGCAGTATTTT.

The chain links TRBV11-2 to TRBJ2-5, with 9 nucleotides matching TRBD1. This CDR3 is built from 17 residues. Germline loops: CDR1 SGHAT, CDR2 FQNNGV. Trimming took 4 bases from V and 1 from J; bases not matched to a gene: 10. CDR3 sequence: CASSSPGTGTGQETQYF. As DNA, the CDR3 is TGTGCCAGCAGCTCCCCCGGGACAGGGACGGGCCAAGAGACCCAGTACTTC.

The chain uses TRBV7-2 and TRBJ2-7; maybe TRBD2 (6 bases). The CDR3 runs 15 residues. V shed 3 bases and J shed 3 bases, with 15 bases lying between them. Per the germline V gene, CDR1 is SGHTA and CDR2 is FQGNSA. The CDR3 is CASSFALYGSYEQYF. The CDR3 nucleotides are TGTGCCAGCAGCTTCGCGCTATACGGGAGCTACGAGCAGTACTTC. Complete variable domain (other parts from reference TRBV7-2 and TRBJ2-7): GAGVSQSPSNKVTEKGKDVELRCDPISGHTALYWYRQSLGQGLEFLIYFQGNSAPDKSGLPSDRFSAERTGGSVSTLTIQRTQQEDSAVYLCASSFALYGSYEQYFGPGTRLTVT.

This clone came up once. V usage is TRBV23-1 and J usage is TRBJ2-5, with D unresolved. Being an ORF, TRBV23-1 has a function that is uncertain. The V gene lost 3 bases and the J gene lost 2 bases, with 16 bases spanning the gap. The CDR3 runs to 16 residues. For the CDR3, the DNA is TGCGCCAGCAGTCACGATAGGACCAGGAGACAAGAGACCCAGTACTTC. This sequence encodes CASSHDRTRRQETQYF.

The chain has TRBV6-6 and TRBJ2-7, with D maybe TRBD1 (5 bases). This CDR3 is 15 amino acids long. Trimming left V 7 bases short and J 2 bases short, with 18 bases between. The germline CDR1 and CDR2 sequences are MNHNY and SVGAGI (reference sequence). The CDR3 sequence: CASKTDRNHAYEQYF. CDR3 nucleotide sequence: TGTGCCAGCAAAACAGACAGAAACCACGCCTACGAGCAGTACTTC.

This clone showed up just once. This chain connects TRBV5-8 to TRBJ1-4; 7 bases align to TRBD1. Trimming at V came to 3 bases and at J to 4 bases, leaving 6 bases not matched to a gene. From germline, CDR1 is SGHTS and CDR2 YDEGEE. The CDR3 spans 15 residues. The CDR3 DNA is TGTGCCAGCAGCTCGGGGACAGTCAGTAATGAAAAACTGTTTTTT. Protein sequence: CASSSGTVSNEKLFF.

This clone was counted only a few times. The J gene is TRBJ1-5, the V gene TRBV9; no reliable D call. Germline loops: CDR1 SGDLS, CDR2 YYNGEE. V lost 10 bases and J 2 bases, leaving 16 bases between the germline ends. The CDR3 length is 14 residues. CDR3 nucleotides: TGTGCCTCCTCAGGAGGTCTCGGCAATCAGCCCCAGCATTTT. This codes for CASSGGLGNQPQHF.

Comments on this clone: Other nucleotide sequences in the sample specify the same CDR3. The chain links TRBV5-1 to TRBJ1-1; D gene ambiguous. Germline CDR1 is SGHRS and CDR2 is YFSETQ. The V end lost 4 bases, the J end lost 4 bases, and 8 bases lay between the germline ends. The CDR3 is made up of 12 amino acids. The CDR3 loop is CASSPLGTEAFF. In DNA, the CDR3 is TGCGCCAGCAGCCCCCTGGGCACTGAAGCTTTCTTT.

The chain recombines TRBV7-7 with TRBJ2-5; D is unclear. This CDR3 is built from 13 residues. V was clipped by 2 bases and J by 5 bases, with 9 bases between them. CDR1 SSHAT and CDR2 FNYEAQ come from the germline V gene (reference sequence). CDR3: CASSLRVRETQYF. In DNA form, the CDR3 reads TGTGCCAGCAGCTTAAGGGTGAGGGAGACCCAGTACTTC.

The CDR3 is CASSLTWDRVYEQYF. The DNA for the CDR3 is TGTGCCAGCAGCCTCACCTGGGACAGGGTATACGAGCAGTACTTC. V is TRBV7-9 and J is TRBJ2-7, with 9 bases matching TRBD1. The germline V gene encodes CDR1 SEHNR and CDR2 FQNEAQ (reference sequence). CDR3 size: 15 residues. Unmatched junction bases numbered 9, after V lost 5 bases and J lost 4 bases.

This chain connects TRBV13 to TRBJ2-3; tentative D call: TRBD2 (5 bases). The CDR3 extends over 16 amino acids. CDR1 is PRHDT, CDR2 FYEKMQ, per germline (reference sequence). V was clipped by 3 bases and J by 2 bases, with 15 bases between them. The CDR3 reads CASSFGRASLTDTQYF. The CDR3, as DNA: TGTGCCAGCAGCTTCGGGCGGGCTAGCCTCACAGATACGCAGTATTTT.

The CDR3 DNA sequence: TGTGCCAGCAGTGAAGAGCGGAGCGGGAGGGCCCCCAGAAACATTCAGTACTTC. It yields the protein CASSEERSGRAPRNIQYF. The V gene is TRBV2, the J gene TRBJ2-4; TRBD2 agrees at 10 bases. The CDR3 is made up of 18 amino acids. Germline CDR1 is SNHLY and CDR2 is FYNNEI. The ends lost 1 base at V and 6 bases at J; junction bases unmatched: 12.

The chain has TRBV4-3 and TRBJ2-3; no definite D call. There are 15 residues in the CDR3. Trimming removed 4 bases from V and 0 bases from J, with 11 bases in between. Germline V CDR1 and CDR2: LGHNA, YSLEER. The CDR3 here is CASSPHWVSTDTQYF. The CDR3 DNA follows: TGCGCCAGCAGCCCGCACTGGGTCAGCACAGATACGCAGTATTTT.

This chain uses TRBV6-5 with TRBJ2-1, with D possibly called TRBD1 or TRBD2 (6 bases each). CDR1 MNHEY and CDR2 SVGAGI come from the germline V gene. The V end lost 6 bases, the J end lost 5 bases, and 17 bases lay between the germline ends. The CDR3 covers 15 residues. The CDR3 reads CASRSFTEGDNEQFF. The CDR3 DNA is TGTGCCAGCAGGTCCTTTACGGAGGGGGACAATGAGCAGTTCTTC.

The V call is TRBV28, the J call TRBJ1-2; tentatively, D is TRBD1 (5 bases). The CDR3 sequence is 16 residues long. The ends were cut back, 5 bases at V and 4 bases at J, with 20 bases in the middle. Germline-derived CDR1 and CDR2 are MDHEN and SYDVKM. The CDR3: CASSAPRGRGIYGYTF. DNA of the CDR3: TGTGCCAGCAGTGCTCCCAGAGGGCGGGGGATCTATGGCTACACCTTC.

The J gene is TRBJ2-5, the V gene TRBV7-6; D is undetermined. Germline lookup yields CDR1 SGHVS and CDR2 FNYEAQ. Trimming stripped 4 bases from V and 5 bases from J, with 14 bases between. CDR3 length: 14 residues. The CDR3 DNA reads TGTGCCAGCAGCTCCCTGCCCCGCAGGGAGACCCAGTACTTC. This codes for CASSSLPRRETQYF.

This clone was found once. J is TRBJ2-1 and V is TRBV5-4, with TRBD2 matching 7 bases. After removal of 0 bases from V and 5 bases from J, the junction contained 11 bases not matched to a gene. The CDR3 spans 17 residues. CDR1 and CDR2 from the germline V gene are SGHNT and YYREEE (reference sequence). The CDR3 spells CASSLGAKRGIHNEQFF. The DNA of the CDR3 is TGTGCCAGCAGCTTGGGGGCTAAGCGGGGAATACACAATGAGCAGTTCTTC.

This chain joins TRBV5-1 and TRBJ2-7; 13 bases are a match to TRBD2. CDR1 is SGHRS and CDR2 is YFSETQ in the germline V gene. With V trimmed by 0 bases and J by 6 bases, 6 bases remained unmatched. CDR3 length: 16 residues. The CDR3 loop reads CASSLAGGLAGTEQYF. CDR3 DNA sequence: TGCGCCAGCAGCTTGGCTGGGGGACTAGCGGGAACCGAGCAGTACTTC.

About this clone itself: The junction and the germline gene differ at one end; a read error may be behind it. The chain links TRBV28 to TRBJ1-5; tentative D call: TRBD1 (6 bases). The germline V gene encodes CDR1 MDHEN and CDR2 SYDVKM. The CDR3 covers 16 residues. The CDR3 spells CASSLWTVGSRQPQHF. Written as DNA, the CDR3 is TGTGCCAGCAGCTTATGGACAGTTGGGTCCCGTCAGCCCCAGCATTTT.

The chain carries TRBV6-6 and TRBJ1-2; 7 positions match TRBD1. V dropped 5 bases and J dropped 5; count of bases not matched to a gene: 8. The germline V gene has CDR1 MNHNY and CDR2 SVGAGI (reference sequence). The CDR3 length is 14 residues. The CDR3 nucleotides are TGTGCCAGCAGTGACAGGGAGGGGCTTTATGGCTACACCTTC. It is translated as CASSDREGLYGYTF.

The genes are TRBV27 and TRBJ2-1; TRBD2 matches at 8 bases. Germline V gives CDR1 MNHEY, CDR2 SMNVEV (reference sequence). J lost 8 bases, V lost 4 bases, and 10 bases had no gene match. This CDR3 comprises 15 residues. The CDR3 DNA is TGTGCCAGCAGTTCGATAGCGGGAAGGCGTGATGAGCAGTTCTTC. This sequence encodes CASSSIAGRRDEQFF.

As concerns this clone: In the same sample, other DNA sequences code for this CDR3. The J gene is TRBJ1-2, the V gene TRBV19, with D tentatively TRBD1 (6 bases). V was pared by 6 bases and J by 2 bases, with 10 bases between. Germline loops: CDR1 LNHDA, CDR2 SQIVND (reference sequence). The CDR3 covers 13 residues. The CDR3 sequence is CASRGGRNYGYTF. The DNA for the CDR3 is TGTGCCAGTAGAGGGGGACGGAACTATGGCTACACCTTC.